This entry lists 27 T cell receptor beta chains sequenced from one sample in a study of blood T cell repertoires in COVID-19. Sequenced by immunoSEQ multiplex PCR; TCRdb stores in-frame clones only, minus some. The table includes 200,000 to 300,000 clones, 70% to 90% detected once. Sequenced material: peripheral blood. The receptors here all came from a woman in her 30s with acute or convalescent COVID-19.

The V call is TRBV5-1, the J call TRBJ2-5; 7 bases map to TRBD2. Germline CDR1 SGHRS, CDR2 YFSETQ. Trimming took 3 bases from V and 5 from J; bases not matched to a gene: 10. The CDR3 covers 15 residues. In DNA form, the CDR3 reads TGCGCCAGCAGCTCTGGCCGACTAGCTGGGGAGACCCAGTACTTC. This translates into CASSSGRLAGETQYF.

This sequence joins TRBV3-1 (or the pseudogene TRBV3-2) and TRBJ2-1; D might be TRBD2 (5 bases). The length of the CDR3 is 19 residues. CDR1 and CDR2 (germline): LGHDT, YNNKEL (reference sequence). The V end was cut by 0 bases, the J end by 0 bases, with 18 bases between. The CDR3 nucleotides read TGTGCCAGCAGCCAAGAGGGAGATCCATCCCATTACTCCTACAATGAGCAGTTCTTC. Protein sequence: CASSQEGDPSHYSYNEQFF.

CDR3 sequence reads: CASSWGPSGNNEQFF. The CDR3 bases are TGTGCCAGCAGTTGGGGGCCGAGCGGGAACAATGAGCAGTTCTTC. The chain combines TRBV6-2 or TRBV6-3 with TRBJ2-1; weak D call: TRBD2 (7 bases). The CDR3 runs to 15 residues. Per germline, CDR1 MNHEY and CDR2 SVGEGT. V was shortened by 4 bases and J by 5 bases, with 15 bases between the two germline ends.

The chain employs TRBV7-9 and TRBJ2-1; the match to TRBD1 covers 9 bases. The J segment lost 7 bases and the V segment lost 5 bases, leaving 9 bases of the junction unmatched. Germline CDR1 is SEHNR and CDR2 is FQNEAQ (reference sequence). CDR3 length equals 15 residues. In DNA, the CDR3 is TGTGCCAGCAGCCTAACAGGGGGCGATCGAAATGAGCAGTTCTTC. It codes for CASSLTGGDRNEQFF. Together with reference TRBV7-9 and TRBJ2-1, the CDR3 gives the full variable domain: DTGVSQNPRHKITKRGQNVTFRCDPISEHNRLYWYRQTLGQGPEFLTYFQNEAQLEKSRLLSDRFSAERPKGSFSTLEIQRTEQGDSAMYLCASSLTGGDRNEQFFGPGTRLTVL.

This clone was detected once. This chain uses TRBV24-1 with TRBJ2-1; 12 bases map to TRBD2. The CDR3 covers 19 residues. Germline assignment: CDR1 KGHDR and CDR2 SFDVKD. Trimming cost V 1 base and J 8 bases; bases outside gene matches: 14. CDR3 coding DNA: TGTGCCACCAGTGATTTCCCTATGACTAGCGGGAGAAAATGGGATGAGCAGTTCTTC. Protein product: CATSDFPMTSGRKWDEQFF.

V usage is TRBV11-3 and J usage is TRBJ2-2; D is perhaps TRBD1 (5 bases). CDR1 is SGHNT, CDR2 YENEEA, per germline. Trimming shortened V by 5 bases and J by 5 bases, and 12 bases separated the two germline ends. The CDR3 extends over 14 amino acids. The CDR3 reads CASSLDGQTGELFF. The DNA for the CDR3 is TGTGCCAGCAGCCTGGACGGACAAACCGGGGAGCTGTTTTTT.

This sequence joins TRBV4-3 and TRBJ1-4, with TRBD1 identical over 11 bases. The CDR3 sequence is 14 residues long. The V segment lost 5 bases and the J segment 10 bases; nucleotides outside the gene matches: 6. Looked up from germline, CDR1 is LGHNA and CDR2 is YSLEER. The CDR3 region has the DNA TGCGCCAGCAGCGCCGGGACAGGGGGAGGAAAACTGTTTTTT. This sequence encodes CASSAGTGGGKLFF.

The chain recombines TRBV3-1 (or the pseudogene TRBV3-2) with TRBJ2-1; TRBD2 matches 7 bases. The CDR3 is made up of 15 amino acids. In germline, CDR1 is LGHDT, CDR2 YNNKEL (reference sequence). Losses at the gene ends were 2 bases for V and 8 bases for J; bases not matched to a gene: 9. CDR3 residues: CASSQRVGGTDEQFF. The DNA of the CDR3 is TGTGCCAGCAGCCAACGCGTCGGGGGGACGGATGAGCAGTTCTTC.

The genes are TRBV5-4 and TRBJ2-5, with 10 bases lining up with TRBD1. The V and J ends lost 4 bases and 1 base, in that order; junction bases with no gene match: 7. The CDR3 loop spans 16 amino acids. CDR1 is SGHNT and CDR2 is YYREEE in the germline V gene (reference sequence). The CDR3 DNA reads as TGTGCCAGCAGCGGGGGGACAGGGGTCCTCCAAGAGACCCAGTACTTC. The encoded protein is CASSGGTGVLQETQYF.

This chain joins TRBV7-8 and TRBJ1-4, with D possibly TRBD1 on 6 matching bases. Germline assignment: CDR1 SGHVS and CDR2 FQNEAQ. Trimming removed 5 bases from V and 5 bases from J, with 15 bases in between. CDR3 size: 15 residues. The CDR3 protein is CASSPPGHRNEKLFF. The CDR3 nucleotides are TGTGCCAGCAGCCCCCCGGGACACCGGAATGAAAAACTGTTTTTT. Combining the CDR3 with reference TRBV7-8 and TRBJ1-4 gives the whole variable domain GAGVSQSPRYKVAKRGQDVALRCDPISGHVSLFWYQQALGQGPEFLTYFQNEAQLDKSGLPSDRFFAERPEGSVSTLKIQRTQQEDSAVYLCASSPPGHRNEKLFFGSGTQLSVL.

CDR3 nucleotide sequence: TGTGCCAGCAGCTTAGATCGACCCGGGAATCAGCCCCAGCATTTT. This translates into CASSLDRPGNQPQHF. The rearrangement uses TRBV11-2 and TRBJ1-5, with D hard to call. The CDR3 runs 15 residues. The V gene lost 0 bases and the J gene lost 4 bases, with 10 bases spanning the gap. CDR1 and CDR2 from the germline V gene are SGHAT and FQNNGV.

The chain combines TRBV7-2 with TRBJ2-3, with D possibly matching TRBD2 (5 bases). The CDR3 spans 15 residues. CDR1 is SGHTA and CDR2 is FQGNSA in the germline V gene. V lost 1 base and J lost 2, with 10 bases in between. CDR3 in amino acids: CASSLVSGYTDTQYF. CDR3 DNA: TGTGCCAGCAGCTTAGTAAGCGGATACACAGATACGCAGTATTTT.

This clone was seen once. The chain links TRBV14 to TRBJ1-3, with 8 bases matching TRBD1. The ends lost 3 bases at V and 0 bases at J; junction bases unmatched: 4. The V gene's germline CDR1 is SGHDN and CDR2 FVKESK. The length of the CDR3 is 16 residues. The CDR3: CASSHRGLYSGNTIYF. CDR3 DNA sequence: TGTGCCAGCAGCCACAGGGGGCTATACTCTGGAAACACCATATATTTT.

The chain has TRBV5-1 and TRBJ2-5; D remains unclear. V was cut by 1 base and J by 5 bases, with 15 bases left in between. The germline V gene has CDR1 SGHRS and CDR2 YFSETQ. The CDR3 has 15 residues. The CDR3 region is CASSLMIQSRETQYF. DNA of the CDR3: TGCGCCAGCAGCTTGATGATCCAGTCGCGGGAGACCCAGTACTTC.

The V gene is TRBV27, the J gene TRBJ2-1; 9 bases align to TRBD2. The CDR3 extends over 16 amino acids. The germline V gene has CDR1 MNHEY and CDR2 SMNVEV (reference sequence). V was pared by 6 bases and J by 6 bases, with 12 bases of the junction left unmatched. This chain's CDR3 is CASRRPGLALSNEQFF. The CDR3 DNA follows: TGTGCCAGCAGGCGTCCGGGACTAGCCCTTTCCAATGAGCAGTTCTTC.

The chain combines TRBV2 with TRBJ2-5; maybe TRBD1 (5 bases). In germline, CDR1 is SNHLY, CDR2 FYNNEI. CDR3 length equals 15 residues. The V end was cut by 1 base, the J end by 4 bases, with 13 bases between. CDR3 sequence (DNA): TGTGCCAGCAGTGAAGAGGAAGGGGTTGGAGAGACCCAGTACTTC. Its protein product is CASSEEEGVGETQYF.

V and J are TRBV12-5 and TRBJ2-2; 7 bases map to TRBD1. Per the germline V gene, CDR1 is LGHNT and CDR2 is FRNRAP. V gave up 4 bases and J gave up 6 bases; unmatched junction bases: 11. This CDR3 has 16 amino acids. As DNA, the CDR3 is TGTGCTAGTGGTTCTTTCGACAGGGTGGAGGCCGGGGAGCTGTTTTTT. Translating gives CASGSFDRVEAGELFF.

The chain is built from TRBV5-5 and TRBJ2-5, with TRBD2 matching over 10 bases. Germline CDR1 SGHKS, CDR2 YYEKEE (reference sequence). V gave up 4 bases and J gave up 5 bases; unmatched junction bases: 5. There are 14 residues in the CDR3. CDR3 nucleotide sequence: TGTGCCAGCAGCGTGGGACTAGCGATGGAGACCCAGTACTTC. Protein: CASSVGLAMETQYF.

CDR3 protein: CASSQALGGQGYGYTF. In nucleotides, the CDR3 is TGTGCCAGCAGCCAAGCCCTGGGGGGACAGGGCTATGGCTACACCTTC. The chain couples TRBV3-1 (or the pseudogene TRBV3-2) to TRBJ1-2, with 9 nucleotides matching TRBD1. Germline lookup yields CDR1 LGHDT and CDR2 YNNKEL (reference sequence). The trim removed 1 base at V and 4 bases at J, leaving 7 bases unmatched. The CDR3 is 16 residues long.

This clone was observed many times. The J gene is TRBJ2-7, the V gene TRBV3-1 (or the pseudogene TRBV3-2); D remains unclear. This CDR3 is built from 12 residues. Trimming left V 1 base short and J 6 bases short, with 7 bases between. Germline lookup yields CDR1 LGHDT and CDR2 YNNKEL (reference sequence). The CDR3 DNA sequence: TGTGCCAGCAGCCAAGTCGCGGCCGAGCAGTACTTC. Amino acids: CASSQVAAEQYF.

The chain employs TRBV4-3 and TRBJ2-3; 9 positions agree with TRBD2. This CDR3 comprises 18 residues. V was pared by 0 bases and J by 2 bases, with 9 bases of the junction left unmatched. The germline V gene encodes CDR1 LGHNA and CDR2 YSLEER. CDR3 DNA: TGCGCCAGCAGCCAAGATGTAGGGGCTAGCGGGAACACAGATACGCAGTATTTT. Protein sequence: CASSQDVGASGNTDTQYF.

This clone was found once. The chain uses TRBV5-1 and TRBJ2-7; 13 nucleotides match TRBD2. The CDR3 extends over 18 amino acids. Trimming cost V 3 bases and J 5 bases; bases outside gene matches: 14. Per germline, CDR1 SGHRS and CDR2 YFSETQ. This CDR3 is CASSSGLAGALSWDEQYF. In DNA form, the CDR3 reads TGCGCCAGCAGCTCCGGACTAGCGGGAGCGTTGTCTTGGGACGAGCAGTACTTC.

The chain is built from TRBV30 and TRBJ2-2; 8 bases fit TRBD1. Germline V gene lookup returns CDR1 GTSNPN and CDR2 SVGIG (reference sequence). The CDR3 sequence is 15 residues long. J lost 2 bases, V lost 2 bases, and 4 bases had no gene match. The CDR3: CAWSRQGYNTGELFF. CDR3 in DNA: TGTGCCTGGAGTCGACAGGGGTATAACACCGGGGAGCTGTTTTTT.

This rearrangement joins TRBV19 to TRBJ1-6; TRBD1 might be the D (5 bases). Trimming stripped 6 bases from V and 0 bases from J, with 12 bases between. The CDR3 loop spans 16 amino acids. Germline V CDR1 and CDR2: LNHDA, SQIVND (reference sequence). The CDR3, as DNA: TGTGCCAGTAGCGGGACTTCGAGCTCCTATAATTCACCCCTCCACTTT. Protein: CASSGTSSSYNSPLHF. Full variable domain (remainder filled in from reference TRBV19 and TRBJ1-6): DGGITQSPKYLFRKEGQNVTLSCEQNLNHDAMYWYRQDPGQGLRLIYYSQIVNDFQKGDIAEGYSVSREKKESFPLTVTSAQKNPTAFYLCASSGTSSSYNSPLHFGNGTRLTVT.

This clone was seen more than once but under ten times. The chain recombines TRBV27 with TRBJ1-2; weak D call: TRBD1 (6 bases). The germline V gene has CDR1 MNHEY and CDR2 SMNVEV (reference sequence). The CDR3 totals 12 residues. Between the trimmed V and J ends, which lost 7 bases and 8 bases, there was a span of 14 bases. CDR3 nucleotides: TGTGCCAGCAAAAGTGGGGGCCTAGGCTACACCTTC. The encoded protein is CASKSGGLGYTF.

Note on this clone: The junction does not match germline at one end; this may be a read error. The CDR3 reads CASSIAGVVETQYF. In DNA, the CDR3 is TGTGCCAGTAGCATAGCGGGAGTGGTGGAGACCCAGTACTTC. This sequence joins TRBV19 and TRBJ2-5; 9 bases align to TRBD2. Looked up from germline, CDR1 is LNHDA and CDR2 is SQIVND (reference sequence). The CDR3 contains 14 residues.

The chain employs TRBV29-1 and TRBJ2-7; 7 nucleotides align to TRBD2. The V and J ends lost 6 bases and 8 bases, in that order; junction bases with no gene match: 7. CDR3 length equals 11 residues. The germline V gene has CDR1 SQVTM and CDR2 ANQGSEA. DNA for the CDR3: TGCAGCGTCCCCTCTAGCGGTCAGCAGTACTTC. Amino acid sequence: CSVPSSGQQYF.